This T cell receptor (beta chain) was found in a study of CD8+ T cells in alopecia areata. CDR1 and CDR2 from the germline V gene are SQVTM and ANQGSEA. Trimming removed 1 base from V and 7 bases from J, with 17 bases in between. The CDR3 sequence is 15 residues long. This clone came up a few times. Antigen unknown. Regarding the study as a whole: Scalp sequencing captures resident alphabeta T cells of normal skin too. In lesional scalp, particularly from alopecia totalis/universalis, clonality was higher than in normal scalp.

Extracted from the samples, RNA was reverse transcribed into cDNA to serve as the sequencing template. Sequenced by immunoSEQ multiplex PCR; TCRdb stores in-frame clones only, minus some. This table holds some 120,000 clones, less than 50% found once. Peripheral blood samples and lesional scalp punch biopsies were obtained from alopecia areata patients. This receptor was identified in a human donor with alopecia areata. J is TRBJ2-1 and V is TRBV29-1; maybe TRBD2 (6 bases). Sample: NKG2D-low CD8+ T cells sorted from blood. CDR3 nucleotides: TGCAGCGTTGAAGCTGGAAGCGGAGGGTGGAATGAGCAGTTCTTC. Translating gives CSVEAGSGGWNEQFF.